This T cell receptor (beta chain) was documented in a study of shared clonotypes between healthy human individuals (dated by TCRdb to 2018 to 2020). Background on the whole study: The cohort comprised a couple of women and three men aged 18 to 49 years. For each donor, CD4 naive and CD4 memory were each given three plates, CD8 naive was given two plates, and CD8 memory was given one plate. Blood TCR repertoires of several healthy adults were deeply sequenced to estimate repertoire size and the extent of clonotype sharing between individuals. Libraries were prepared and TCR repertoires were sequenced by different laboratories using diverse techniques, in order to increase sequencing depth and limit assay-specific biases. Between about 0.94 and 8.9 billion PBMCs per donor were obtained by leukapheresis.

TCR CDR3 regions were amplified from genomic DNA by multiplex PCR using the deep immunoSEQ assay. For each cell subset, the extracted genomic DNA was distributed evenly across all wells of several immunoSEQ 96-well plates, and each plate served as one replicate. For sorted subsets, approximately 210 ng of genomic DNA, equivalent to some 30,000 T cell genomes, went into each replicate PCR. The purified libraries were quantified using a Qubit 3.0 fluorometer, sized with a Bioanalyzer 2100, and then quantified again using the KAPA Library Quantification kit. Every immunoSEQ 96-well plate was sequenced on a separate single-read 150-cycle Illumina NextSeq 550 flow cell. As for how the authors treated the data: Because the immunoSEQ output held only junctional sequences and lacked quality scores, the filtering could not match the filtering applied to full-length reads. Sequences were annotated with PyIR, a Python wrapper for IgBLAST v1.9, using IMGT germline references to assign V/J genes and CDR3. Reads were filtered out if the reads had weak V/J assignments (E-value above 1e-6), no CDR3, stop codons, out-of-frame junctions, or ambiguous translated residues. A V3J clonotype was defined by an identical inferred V gene, J gene, and CDR3 amino acid sequence. Percentage overlap between repertoires was calculated by dividing the number of shared unique clonotypes by the size of the smaller repertoire. Three approaches were used to assess repertoire richness: RTK rarefaction, the Chao1 estimator, and Recon v2.1 estimates of unobserved clonotypes. Generation probabilities were computed with OLGA for all TCRbeta clonotypes obtained by the gDNA method from a few donors. TCRdb mirrors the immuneACCESS table, restricted to in-frame sequences. Some clones are absent from its copies; in checked studies, under half trace to an unresolved V gene, and the reason for the others is unknown. V and J calls and clone size come straight from that table; D and trimming were deduced from the DNA. Across this sample there are around 510,000 clones, with around 95% seen only once. Together, the top ten hold about 0.06% of the sample.

The donors were healthy, HIV-negative adults who had no recently reported acute infections or vaccinations. Only Caucasian adults living in Nashville, Tennessee, USA were represented among the donors. CD4+ T cells were enriched through magnetic negative selection, after which naive cells were positively selected on CD45RA and the remaining negative fraction served as the memory subset. After blood collection by leukapheresis, PBMCs were isolated using Ficoll-Histopaque density gradient centrifugation and then cryopreserved in the vapor phase of liquid nitrogen. Analytical flow cytometry was used to check the purity and quantity of every magnetically sorted T cell population. From each sorted fraction, genomic DNA was isolated and quantified by UV absorbance on a Nanodrop 2000c. General conclusions and limits of the study: Sampling was limited to blood, and TCR repertoires in tissue likely differ from TCR repertoires in blood. The genetic and exposure-history diversity represented was limited by the small number of donors. Compared with non-shared clonotypes, the clonotypes found in all four sorted-subset donors had higher generation probabilities. About 5% of naive CD4, 3.5% of naive CD8, about 2.5% of memory CD4, and approximately 0.39% of memory CD8 clonotypes were shared across several donors. Pairwise subsampling indicated that sequencing depth was expected to affect the degree of clonotype sharing among donors. Naive subsets generally had larger estimated clonotype richness than memory subsets. Even with the large sequencing depth, rarefaction of the sorted-subset datasets indicated that sequencing was incomplete.

At the junction V is shortened by 7 bases and J by 4 bases, with 7 bases in between. Inclusive of the bounding cysteine and phenylalanine, the CDR3 is 11 residues long. Left in the record is the CDR3 DNA by itself, 33 bases read in frame from the first base. Via the germline V gene, CDR1 is MRHNA and CDR2 SNTAGT. Turning to this clone: Which antigen it targets is not known. Base-call qualities are not available, and no considerably larger clone is one nucleotide away.

Here the chain combines TRBV6-4 and TRBJ1-2; no D gene is confidently identified. This clonotype originated in a woman aged 25 to 45 in good health. The material sequenced was naive CD4+ T cells sorted from blood. This specimen's cell subset or site label, per the study, means: CD45RA+ positively selected. The CDR3 has the sequence CASKRFYGYTF. The DNA sequence reads TGTGCCAGCAAGCGCTTCTATGGCTACACCTTC.